Shown below are 32 T cell receptor beta chains from a single sample sequenced in a study of blood T cell repertoires in COVID-19. Method: immunoSEQ multiplex PCR; TCRdb's copy keeps in-frame clones and lacks some. The sample carries 180,000 or so clones, 85% to 90% recorded once. Source material: peripheral blood. These receptors came from a man younger than 35 with active or convalescent COVID-19.

This chain connects TRBV27 to TRBJ2-7; D not resolved. The CDR3 contains 14 residues. CDR1 is MNHEY and CDR2 is SMNVEV in the germline V gene (reference sequence). The ends were cut back, 6 bases at V and 10 bases at J, with 22 bases in the middle. This chain's CDR3 is CASSSLSIGSEQYV. The CDR3 DNA sequence: TGTGCCAGCAGCTCGCTTAGCATCGGGTCGGAACAGTACGTC.

The chain joins TRBV7-9 to TRBJ1-1, with TRBD1 matching over 10 bases. The CDR3 has 15 amino acids. Germline loops: CDR1 SEHNR, CDR2 FQNEAQ (reference sequence). Unmatched junction bases numbered 10, after V lost 1 base and J lost 11 bases. CDR3 sequence: CASSLGSIPGQGAFF. As DNA, the CDR3 is TGTGCCAGCAGCTTAGGGAGTATCCCGGGACAGGGGGCTTTCTTT.

This clone was observed a few times. V and J are TRBV5-1 and TRBJ2-7, with D possibly TRBD2 on 5 matching bases. The germline V gene has CDR1 SGHRS and CDR2 YFSETQ. The V end lost 2 bases, the J end lost 1 base, and 7 bases lay between the germline ends. CDR3 length equals 13 residues. The CDR3 reads CASSFEGSYEQYF. CDR3 DNA sequence: TGCGCCAGCAGCTTTGAGGGTTCCTACGAGCAGTACTTC.

The CDR3 DNA reads as TGTGCCAGCAGTTTAGTGGGACAGGTTGAAGCTTTCTTT. It encodes CASSLVGQVEAFF. The rearrangement uses TRBV12-3 or TRBV12-4 and TRBJ1-1; the match to TRBD1 covers 8 bases. After removal of 1 base from V and 7 bases from J, the junction contained 2 bases not matched to a gene. The CDR3 consists of 13 residues.

This sequence joins TRBV2 and TRBJ1-2, with TRBD1 matching 7 bases. This CDR3 has 14 amino acids. With V trimmed by 7 bases and J by 8 bases, 13 bases remained unmatched. From germline, CDR1 is SNHLY and CDR2 FYNNEI. The CDR3 protein is CASMKGRQGGGYTF. For the CDR3, the DNA is TGTGCCAGCATGAAAGGTCGACAGGGCGGCGGCTACACCTTC.

The rearrangement uses TRBV3-1 (or the pseudogene TRBV3-2) and TRBJ2-3, with D possibly TRBD2 on 6 matching bases. The V gene's germline CDR1 is LGHDT and CDR2 YNNKEL (reference sequence). The CDR3 spans 16 residues. Trimming shortened V by 6 bases and J by 0 bases, and 16 bases separated the two germline ends. CDR3: CASRSSPGGSTDTQYF. CDR3 nucleotide sequence: TGTGCCAGCAGATCATCTCCCGGGGGTAGCACAGATACGCAGTATTTT.

The chain employs TRBV18 and TRBJ1-3; D is perhaps TRBD1 (5 bases). CDR1 and CDR2 (germline): KGHSH, LQKENI. With 6 bases removed from V and 4 bases from J, the gap between germline ends came to 22 bases. The CDR3 has 17 residues. In DNA, the CDR3 is TGTGCCAGCTCTGGATCCGGGGGTCCGGCGGTCGGAAACACCATATATTTT. Amino acids: CASSGSGGPAVGNTIYF.

The rearrangement links TRBV5-1 to TRBJ1-2; 9 nucleotides match TRBD1. This CDR3 is built from 14 residues. Germline trimming cut 4 bases from V and 6 bases from J; bases unmatched to any gene: 7. The V gene's germline CDR1 is SGHRS and CDR2 YFSETQ. The CDR3 protein is CASSPERQGDGYTF. The CDR3 DNA reads TGCGCCAGCAGCCCCGAACGACAGGGGGATGGCTACACCTTC. The full variable domain, rest sourced from reference TRBV5-1 and TRBJ1-2, is KAGVTQTPRYLIKTRGQQVTLSCSPISGHRSVSWYQQTPGQGLQFLFEYFSETQRNKGNFPGRFSGRQFSNSRSEMNVSTLELGDSALYLCASSPERQGDGYTFGSGTRLTVV.

The chain links TRBV5-1 to TRBJ2-5; D gene ambiguous. The CDR3 has 14 amino acids. The germline V gene encodes CDR1 SGHRS and CDR2 YFSETQ. Trimming took off 7 bases at V and 4 bases at J, with 17 bases between the two ends. CDR3 residues: CASASLGSGETQYF. DNA for the CDR3: TGCGCCAGCGCGAGCCTAGGCTCCGGAGAGACCCAGTACTTC. Full variable domain (rest looked up from reference TRBV5-1 and TRBJ2-5): KAGVTQTPRYLIKTRGQQVTLSCSPISGHRSVSWYQQTPGQGLQFLFEYFSETQRNKGNFPGRFSGRQFSNSRSEMNVSTLELGDSALYLCASASLGSGETQYFGPGTRLLVL.

V gene TRBV4-1 combines with J gene TRBJ2-3; D is uncertain. The germline CDR1 and CDR2 sequences are MGHRA and YSYEKL. The CDR3 loop spans 17 amino acids. The ends were cut back, 0 bases at V and 3 bases at J, with 16 bases in the middle. CDR3 in DNA: TGCGCCAGCAGCCAAGATTCAGGAAATTACGGAACAGATACGCAGTATTTT. Protein sequence: CASSQDSGNYGTDTQYF.

This clone has only one observation. The rearrangement uses TRBV27 and TRBJ1-6; perhaps TRBD1 as D (5 bases). CDR3 size: 16 residues. V was trimmed by 5 bases and J by 8 bases, leaving 19 bases between them. Germline V gene sequence: CDR1 MNHEY, CDR2 SMNVEV (reference sequence). CDR3 sequence reads: CASSLTGTSPYSPLHF. CDR3 in DNA: TGTGCCAGCAGTCTAACCGGGACTTCGCCCTATTCACCCCTCCACTTT.

The chain is built from TRBV5-1 and TRBJ1-2; 10 bases fit TRBD1. J lost 7 bases, V lost 0 bases, and 6 bases had no gene match. There are 15 residues in the CDR3. The germline V gene has CDR1 SGHRS and CDR2 YFSETQ. The CDR3 protein is CASSLGRQGAAGYTF. CDR3 DNA sequence: TGCGCCAGCAGCTTGGGGAGACAGGGGGCCGCTGGCTACACCTTC.

The chain employs TRBV7-3 and TRBJ2-3; 10 bases are a match to TRBD2. Germline CDR1 and CDR2: SGHTA and FQGTGA. V dropped 5 bases and J dropped 6; count of bases not matched to a gene: 2. This CDR3 contains 13 residues. CDR3 in amino acids: CASSMGLADTQYF. The CDR3, as DNA: TGTGCCAGCAGCATGGGACTAGCGGATACGCAGTATTTT.

The rearrangement uses TRBV19 and TRBJ2-5; TRBD2 might be the D (6 bases). The CDR3 has 16 residues. Germline V gene sequence: CDR1 LNHDA, CDR2 SQIVND (reference sequence). Trimming took 4 bases from V and 5 from J, leaving 20 bases between them. The CDR3 bases are TGTGCCAGTAGTACACTTCTCGGGAGTATGGGGGAGACCCAGTACTTC. This encodes CASSTLLGSMGETQYF. The whole variable domain, filled in from reference TRBV19 and TRBJ2-5, reads DGGITQSPKYLFRKEGQNVTLSCEQNLNHDAMYWYRQDPGQGLRLIYYSQIVNDFQKGDIAEGYSVSREKKESFPLTVTSAQKNPTAFYLCASSTLLGSMGETQYFGPGTRLLVL.

The rearrangement uses TRBV13 and TRBJ2-5; 7 bases agree with TRBD1. This CDR3 comprises 14 residues. Per germline, CDR1 PRHDT and CDR2 FYEKMQ (reference sequence). V lost 1 base, J lost 5 bases, and 4 bases stayed unmatched. The CDR3: CASSLVGRGETQYF. In DNA form, the CDR3 reads TGTGCCAGCAGCTTAGTCGGCAGGGGGGAGACCCAGTACTTC.

The gene calls are TRBV7-9 and TRBJ1-6, with 7 nucleotides matching TRBD1. Germline assignment: CDR1 SEHNR and CDR2 FQNEAQ (reference sequence). The CDR3 is 14 residues long. Trimming removed 3 bases from V and 10 bases from J; junction bases left unmatched: 6. The DNA of the CDR3 is TGTGCCAGCAGCTTCACAGGGGTGGAGTCACCCCTCCACTTT. Its translation: CASSFTGVESPLHF.

The gene calls are TRBV2 and TRBJ1-5, with D perhaps TRBD1 (6 bases). The CDR3 extends over 14 amino acids. CDR1 and CDR2 (germline): SNHLY, FYNNEI. V was clipped by 3 bases and J by 7 bases, with 13 bases between them. The DNA for the CDR3 is TGTGCCAGCAGTGATAACAGGGACCAGCAGCCCCAGCATTTT. Its translation is CASSDNRDQQPQHF.

V gene TRBV28 combines with J gene TRBJ2-5, with 10 bases fitting TRBD2. CDR3 size: 17 residues. Unmatched junction bases numbered 14, after V lost 3 bases and J lost 7 bases. Germline CDR1 reads MDHEN; CDR2 reads SYDVKM. The CDR3 sequence is CASSFLGRASGRGTQYF. For the CDR3, the DNA is TGTGCCAGCAGTTTCCTCGGTAGGGCTAGCGGGAGAGGGACCCAGTACTTC.

The table lists this clone with a few counts. The chain uses TRBV10-3 and TRBJ1-1, with D tentatively TRBD1 (5 bases). The V gene lost 0 bases and the J gene lost 5 bases, with 13 bases spanning the gap. CDR3 size: 15 residues. Germline V gene data show CDR1 as ENHRY and CDR2 as SYGVKD. DNA for the CDR3: TGTGCCATCAGTGAGTCAAACGGGGGGGTAACTGAAGCTTTCTTT. Amino acid sequence: CAISESNGGVTEAFF.

This clone was recorded a few times. This chain links TRBV7-9 with TRBJ1-1, with 7 bases matching TRBD1. V dropped 6 bases and J dropped 1; count of bases not matched to a gene: 5. This CDR3 spans 14 amino acids. Germline CDR1 and CDR2: SEHNR and FQNEAQ (reference sequence). This CDR3 reads CASRIGQENTEAFF. The CDR3 DNA sequence: TGTGCCAGCAGGATTGGACAGGAGAACACTGAAGCTTTCTTT.

The chain links TRBV27 to TRBJ1-2; the D gene is possibly TRBD1 (5 bases). Germline V CDR1 and CDR2: MNHEY, SMNVEV (reference sequence). With 8 bases removed from V and 6 bases from J, the gap between germline ends came to 16 bases. The CDR3 runs 13 residues. The CDR3 spells CASGRDLGDGYTF. CDR3 in DNA: TGTGCCAGCGGTAGGGACTTAGGCGATGGCTACACCTTC.

The chain is built from TRBV24-1 and TRBJ2-3; 8 bases fit TRBD2. J lost 6 bases, V lost 3 bases, and 25 bases had no gene match. CDR1 KGHDR and CDR2 SFDVKD come from the germline V gene. The CDR3 is made up of 21 amino acids. CDR3: CATSDPHPPPLLAARGDTQYF. CDR3 DNA sequence: TGTGCCACCAGTGATCCGCACCCCCCCCCACTACTAGCGGCGAGGGGGGATACGCAGTATTTT.

V usage is TRBV5-4 and J usage is TRBJ2-7; the match to TRBD2 covers 12 bases. Per the germline V gene, CDR1 is SGHNT and CDR2 is YYREEE (reference sequence). This CDR3 has 15 amino acids. Trimming removed 4 bases from V and 7 bases from J; junction bases left unmatched: 9. The chain's CDR3 is CASSPTSGRKDEQYF. Here the CDR3 DNA reads TGTGCCAGCAGCCCGACTAGCGGGAGAAAAGATGAGCAGTACTTC.

V and J are TRBV10-3 and TRBJ2-1, with TRBD2 identical over 9 bases. The V gene's germline CDR1 is ENHRY and CDR2 SYGVKD. This CDR3 contains 14 residues. With V trimmed by 6 bases and J by 5 bases, 5 bases remained unmatched. CDR3 sequence reads: CAIRVTSGDNEQFF. For the CDR3, the DNA is TGTGCCATCAGAGTGACTAGCGGAGACAATGAGCAGTTCTTC.

The rearrangement joins TRBV30 to TRBJ2-2, with D possibly matching TRBD2 (5 bases). The CDR3 is 16 amino acids. V lost 3 bases to trimming and J lost 3 bases, with 17 bases between them. CDR1 GTSNPN and CDR2 SVGIG come from the germline V gene (reference sequence). DNA of the CDR3: TGTGCCTGGAGGACCGGGAACTCAAGATACACCGGGGAGCTGTTTTTT. Translated: CAWRTGNSRYTGELFF.

The chain uses TRBV4-3 and TRBJ2-2, with 9 nucleotides matching TRBD2. The CDR3 contains 17 residues. CDR1 and CDR2 from the germline V gene are LGHNA and YSLEER. V was pared by 0 bases and J by 5 bases, with 7 bases of the junction left unmatched. CDR3 in DNA: TGCGCCAGCAGCCAAGAGGTACTAGCGGGTCGGACCGGGGAGCTGTTTTTT. This gives the protein CASSQEVLAGRTGELFF.

The rearrangement links TRBV6-5 to TRBJ2-3; no definite D call. CDR1 is MNHEY and CDR2 is SVGAGI in the germline V gene. Trimming stripped 2 bases from V and 2 bases from J, with 5 bases between. The CDR3 is 13 amino acids. CDR3 coding DNA: TGTGCCAGCAGTTACGTCTACACAGATACGCAGTATTTT. This gives the protein CASSYVYTDTQYF.

The chain uses TRBV7-3 and TRBJ2-1; D is perhaps TRBD2 (6 bases). The ends were cut back, 4 bases at V and 8 bases at J, with 15 bases in the middle. Germline V gives CDR1 SGHTA, CDR2 FQGTGA. This CDR3 spans 14 amino acids. The CDR3 sequence is CASSSPTSFHEQFF. The CDR3 DNA reads as TGTGCCAGCAGCTCACCTACTAGCTTCCATGAGCAGTTCTTC.

This clone was observed a single time. The chain is built from TRBV11-2 and TRBJ2-5; 13 bases fit TRBD2. Germline assignment: CDR1 SGHAT and CDR2 FQNNGV. V trimming: 1 base; J trimming: 2 bases; junction bases outside the gene matches: 1. The CDR3 is made up of 16 amino acids. The CDR3 reads CASSLATSGGQETQYF. The CDR3 DNA reads TGTGCCAGCAGCTTAGCGACTAGCGGGGGGCAAGAGACCCAGTACTTC. The full variable domain, its missing parts supplied by reference TRBV11-2 and TRBJ2-5, is EAGVAQSPRYKIIEKRQSVAFWCNPISGHATLYWYQQILGQGPKLLIQFQNNGVVDDSQLPKDRFSAERLKGVDSTLKIQPAKLEDSAVYLCASSLATSGGQETQYFGPGTRLLVL.

The CDR3 DNA sequence: TGTGCCAGCAGTTTTGCAGGGTCGAGGAATTCACCCCTCCACTTT. Translated, it gives CASSFAGSRNSPLHF. This chain uses TRBV28 with TRBJ1-6, with D possibly being TRBD1 (5 bases). V shed 3 bases and J shed 7 bases, with 13 bases lying between them. CDR3 length: 15 amino acids. Germline assignment: CDR1 MDHEN and CDR2 SYDVKM.

The V and J genes are TRBV4-3 and TRBJ2-1, with a tentative D call TRBD1 (5 bases). Per germline, CDR1 LGHNA and CDR2 YSLEER. V was trimmed by 0 bases and J by 14 bases, leaving 14 bases between them. The CDR3 has 13 residues. The CDR3 DNA reads TGCGCCAGCAGCCAAGATCACAGGCTACCAGAGTTCTTC. Translating it yields CASSQDHRLPEFF.

V gene TRBV7-3 combines with J gene TRBJ2-2, with D possibly being TRBD2 (5 bases). V lost 3 bases and J lost 0, with 11 bases in between. CDR3 length: 16 amino acids. Per the germline V gene, CDR1 is SGHTA and CDR2 is FQGTGA. CDR3 sequence: CASSLGAFANTGELFF. The CDR3 nucleotides read TGTGCCAGCAGCTTGGGAGCGTTCGCGAACACCGGGGAGCTGTTTTTT.